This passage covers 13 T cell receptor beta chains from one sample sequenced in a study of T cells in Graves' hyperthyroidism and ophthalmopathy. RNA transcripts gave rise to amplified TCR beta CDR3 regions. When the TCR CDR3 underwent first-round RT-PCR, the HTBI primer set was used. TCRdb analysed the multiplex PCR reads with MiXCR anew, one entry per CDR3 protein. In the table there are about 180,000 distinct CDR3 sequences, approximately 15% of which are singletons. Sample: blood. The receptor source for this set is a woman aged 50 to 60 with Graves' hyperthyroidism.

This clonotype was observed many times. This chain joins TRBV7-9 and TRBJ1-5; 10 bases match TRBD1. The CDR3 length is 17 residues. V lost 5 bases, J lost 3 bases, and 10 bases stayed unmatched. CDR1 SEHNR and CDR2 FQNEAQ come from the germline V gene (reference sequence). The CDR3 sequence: CASSPYPGQGNNQPQHF. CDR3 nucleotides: TGTGCCAGCAGCCCCTACCCGGGACAGGGGAACAATCAGCCCCAGCATTTT. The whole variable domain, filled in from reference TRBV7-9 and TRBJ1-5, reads DTGVSQNPRHKITKRGQNVTFRCDPISEHNRLYWYRQTLGQGPEFLTYFQNEAQLEKSRLLSDRFSAERPKGSFSTLEIQRTEQGDSAMYLCASSPYPGQGNNQPQHFGDGTRLSIL.

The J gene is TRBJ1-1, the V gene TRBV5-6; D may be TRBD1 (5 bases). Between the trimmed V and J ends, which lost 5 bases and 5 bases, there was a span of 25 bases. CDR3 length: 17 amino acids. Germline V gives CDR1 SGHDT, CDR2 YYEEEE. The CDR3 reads CASRYSPQAGTDTEAFF. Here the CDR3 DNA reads TGTGCCAGCAGATACTCCCCCCAGGCAGGGACGGATACTGAAGCTTTCTTT.

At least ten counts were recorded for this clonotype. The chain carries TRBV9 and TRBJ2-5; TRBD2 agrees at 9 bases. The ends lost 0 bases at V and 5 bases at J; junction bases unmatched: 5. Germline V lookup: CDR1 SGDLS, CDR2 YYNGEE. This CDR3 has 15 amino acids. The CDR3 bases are TGTGCCAGCAGCGTAGGACTAGCGGCGAGGGAGACCCAGTACTTC. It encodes CASSVGLAARETQYF. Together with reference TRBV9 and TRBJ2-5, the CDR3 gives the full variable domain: DSGVTQTPKHLITATGQRVTLRCSPRSGDLSVYWYQQSLDQGLQFLIQYYNGEERAKGNILERFSAQQFPDLHSELNLSSLELGDSALYFCASSVGLAARETQYFGPGTRLLVL.

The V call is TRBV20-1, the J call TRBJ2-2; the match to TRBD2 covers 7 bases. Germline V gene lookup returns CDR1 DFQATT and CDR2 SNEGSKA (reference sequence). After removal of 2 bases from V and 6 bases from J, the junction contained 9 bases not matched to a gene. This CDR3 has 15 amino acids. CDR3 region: CSARSGRGGPGELFF. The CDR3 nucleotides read TGCAGTGCTAGAAGCGGTCGCGGGGGTCCCGGGGAGCTGTTTTTT.

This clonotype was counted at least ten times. The DNA for the CDR3 is TGCGCCAGCAGCTGGAGGACAGGGGGTATAACAATGAACACTGAAGCTTTCTTT. Translating it yields CASSWRTGGITMNTEAFF. V is TRBV5-1 and J is TRBJ1-1; TRBD1 matches at 10 bases. The CDR3 extends over 18 amino acids. Trimming at V came to 3 bases and at J to 0 bases, leaving 11 bases not matched to a gene. Germline V gene lookup returns CDR1 SGHRS and CDR2 YFSETQ.

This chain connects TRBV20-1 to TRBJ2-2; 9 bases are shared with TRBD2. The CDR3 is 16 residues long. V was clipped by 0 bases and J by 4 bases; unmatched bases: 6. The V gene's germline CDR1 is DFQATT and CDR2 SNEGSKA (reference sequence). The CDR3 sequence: CSARDRLAEGTGELFF. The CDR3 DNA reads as TGCAGTGCTAGAGATAGACTAGCGGAGGGCACCGGGGAGCTGTTTTTT.

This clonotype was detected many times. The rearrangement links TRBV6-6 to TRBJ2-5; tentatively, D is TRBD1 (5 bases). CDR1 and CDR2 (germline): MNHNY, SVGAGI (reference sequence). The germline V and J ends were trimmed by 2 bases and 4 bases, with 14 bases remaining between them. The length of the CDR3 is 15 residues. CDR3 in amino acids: CASSYIQGGPETQYF. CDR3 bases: TGTGCCAGCAGTTACATCCAGGGTGGGCCAGAGACCCAGTACTTC.

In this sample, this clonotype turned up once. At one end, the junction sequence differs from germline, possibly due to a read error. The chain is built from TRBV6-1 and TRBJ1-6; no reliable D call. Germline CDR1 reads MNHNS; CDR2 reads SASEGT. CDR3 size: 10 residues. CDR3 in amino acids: CASGESPLHF. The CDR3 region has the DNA TGTGCCAGCGGTGAATCACCCCTCCACTTT.

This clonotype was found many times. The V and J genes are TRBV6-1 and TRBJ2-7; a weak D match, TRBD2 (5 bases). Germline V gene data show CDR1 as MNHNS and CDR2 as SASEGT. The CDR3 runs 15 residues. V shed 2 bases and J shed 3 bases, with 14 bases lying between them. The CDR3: CASSEKGSGYYEQYF. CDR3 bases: TGTGCCAGCAGTGAAAAAGGGTCGGGGTACTACGAGCAGTACTTC.

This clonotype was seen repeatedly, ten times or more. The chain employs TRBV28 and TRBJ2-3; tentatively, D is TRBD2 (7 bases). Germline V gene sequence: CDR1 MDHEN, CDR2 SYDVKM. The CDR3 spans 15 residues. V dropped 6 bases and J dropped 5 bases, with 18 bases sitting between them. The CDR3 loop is CASRVRSGGQDTQYF. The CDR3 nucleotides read TGTGCCAGCAGAGTTCGGTCGGGGGGACAAGATACGCAGTATTTT.

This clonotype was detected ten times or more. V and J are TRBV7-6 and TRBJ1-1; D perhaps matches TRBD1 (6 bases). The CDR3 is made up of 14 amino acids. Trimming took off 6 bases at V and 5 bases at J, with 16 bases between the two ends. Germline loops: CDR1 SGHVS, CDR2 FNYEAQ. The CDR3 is CASRPRGAGTEAFF. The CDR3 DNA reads TGTGCCAGCAGGCCCCGGGGGGCGGGAACTGAAGCTTTCTTT.

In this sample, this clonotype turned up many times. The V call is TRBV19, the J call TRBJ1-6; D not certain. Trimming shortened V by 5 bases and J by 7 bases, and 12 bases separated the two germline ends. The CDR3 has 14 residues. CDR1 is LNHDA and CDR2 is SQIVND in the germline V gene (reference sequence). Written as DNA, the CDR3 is TGTGCCAGTAGTTATCAGGTTTCCAATTCACCCCTCCACTTT. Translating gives CASSYQVSNSPLHF.

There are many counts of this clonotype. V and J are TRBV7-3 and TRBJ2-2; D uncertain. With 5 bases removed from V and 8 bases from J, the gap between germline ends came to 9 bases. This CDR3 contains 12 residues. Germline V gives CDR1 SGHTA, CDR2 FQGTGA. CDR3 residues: CASSPRAGELFF. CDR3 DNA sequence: TGTGCCAGCAGCCCCCGGGCGGGGGAGCTGTTTTTT.